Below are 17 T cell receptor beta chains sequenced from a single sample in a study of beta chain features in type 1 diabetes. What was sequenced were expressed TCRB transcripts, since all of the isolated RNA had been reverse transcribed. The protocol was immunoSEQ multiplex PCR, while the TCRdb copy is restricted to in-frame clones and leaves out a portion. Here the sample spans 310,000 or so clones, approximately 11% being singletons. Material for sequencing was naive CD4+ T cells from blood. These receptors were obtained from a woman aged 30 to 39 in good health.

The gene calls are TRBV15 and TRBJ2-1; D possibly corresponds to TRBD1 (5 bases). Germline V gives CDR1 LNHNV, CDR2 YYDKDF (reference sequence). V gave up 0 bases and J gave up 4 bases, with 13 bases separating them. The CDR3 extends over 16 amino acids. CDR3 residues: CATSRDMAGSYNEQFF. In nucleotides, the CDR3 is TGTGCCACCAGCAGAGATATGGCAGGGTCATACAATGAGCAGTTCTTC. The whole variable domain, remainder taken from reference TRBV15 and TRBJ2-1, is DAMVIQNPRYQVTQFGKPVTLSCSQTLNHNVMYWYQQKSSQAPKLLFHYYDKDFNNEADTPDNFQSRRPNTSFCFLDIRSPGLGDTAMYLCATSRDMAGSYNEQFFGPGTRLTVL.

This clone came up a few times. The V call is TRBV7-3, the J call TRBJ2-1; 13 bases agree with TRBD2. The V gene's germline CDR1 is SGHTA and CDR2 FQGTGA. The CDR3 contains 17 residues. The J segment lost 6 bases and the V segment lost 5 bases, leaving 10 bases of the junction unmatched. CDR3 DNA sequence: TGTGCCAGCAGCCGGACTAGCGGGAGTAGTTTTCGCAATGAGCAGTTCTTC. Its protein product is CASSRTSGSSFRNEQFF.

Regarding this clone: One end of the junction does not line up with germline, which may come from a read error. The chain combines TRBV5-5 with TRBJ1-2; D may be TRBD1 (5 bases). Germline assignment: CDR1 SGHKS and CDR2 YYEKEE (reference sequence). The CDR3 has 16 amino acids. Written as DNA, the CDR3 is TGCGCCAGCAGCCAAGAAGCAGGGAGGGCCCACTATGGCTACACCTTC. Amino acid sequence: CASSQEAGRAHYGYTF.

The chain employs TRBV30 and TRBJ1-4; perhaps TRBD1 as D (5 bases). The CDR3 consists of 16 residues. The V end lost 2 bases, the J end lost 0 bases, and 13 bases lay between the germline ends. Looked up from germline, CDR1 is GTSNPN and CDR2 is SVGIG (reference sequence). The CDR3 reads CAWSPDRSSTNEKLFF. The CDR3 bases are TGTGCCTGGAGTCCAGACAGATCATCAACTAATGAAAAACTGTTTTTT.

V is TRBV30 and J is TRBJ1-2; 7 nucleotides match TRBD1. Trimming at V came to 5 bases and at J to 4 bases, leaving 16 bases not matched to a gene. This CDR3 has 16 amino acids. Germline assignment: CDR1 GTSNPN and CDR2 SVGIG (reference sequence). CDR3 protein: CAWRLSDRVGLYGYTF. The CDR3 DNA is TGTGCCTGGCGATTAAGTGACAGGGTGGGCCTCTATGGCTACACCTTC.

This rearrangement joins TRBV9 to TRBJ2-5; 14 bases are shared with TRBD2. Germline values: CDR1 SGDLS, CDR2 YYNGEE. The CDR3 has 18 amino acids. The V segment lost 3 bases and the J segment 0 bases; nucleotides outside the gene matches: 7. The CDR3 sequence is CASSAGTSGSRYQETQYF. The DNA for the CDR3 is TGTGCCAGCAGCGCCGGGACTAGCGGGAGTCGGTACCAAGAGACCCAGTACTTC.

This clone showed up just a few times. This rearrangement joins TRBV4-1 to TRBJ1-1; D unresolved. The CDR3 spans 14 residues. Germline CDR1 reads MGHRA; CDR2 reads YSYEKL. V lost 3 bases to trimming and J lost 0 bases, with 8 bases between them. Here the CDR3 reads CASSHATLNTEAFF. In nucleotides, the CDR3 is TGCGCCAGCAGCCACGCCACTCTGAACACTGAAGCTTTCTTT.

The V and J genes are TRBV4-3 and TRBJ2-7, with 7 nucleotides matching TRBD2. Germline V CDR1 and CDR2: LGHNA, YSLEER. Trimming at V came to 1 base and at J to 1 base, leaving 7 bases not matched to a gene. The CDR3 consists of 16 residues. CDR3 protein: CASSQGVLAASYEQYF. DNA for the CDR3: TGCGCCAGCAGCCAAGGGGTGCTAGCGGCTTCCTACGAGCAGTACTTC.

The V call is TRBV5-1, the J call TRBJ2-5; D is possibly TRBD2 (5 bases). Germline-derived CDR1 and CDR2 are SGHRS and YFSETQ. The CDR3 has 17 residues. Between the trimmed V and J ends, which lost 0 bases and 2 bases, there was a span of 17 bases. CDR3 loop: CASSLASRGDMQETQYF. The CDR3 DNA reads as TGCGCCAGCAGCTTGGCCTCCCGGGGAGATATGCAAGAGACCCAGTACTTC. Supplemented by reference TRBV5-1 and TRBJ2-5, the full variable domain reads KAGVTQTPRYLIKTRGQQVTLSCSPISGHRSVSWYQQTPGQGLQFLFEYFSETQRNKGNFPGRFSGRQFSNSRSEMNVSTLELGDSALYLCASSLASRGDMQETQYFGPGTRLLVL.

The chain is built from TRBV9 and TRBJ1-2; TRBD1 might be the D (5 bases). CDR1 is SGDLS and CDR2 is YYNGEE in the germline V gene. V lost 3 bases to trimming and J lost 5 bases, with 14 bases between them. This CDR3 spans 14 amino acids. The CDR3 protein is CASSESGARYGYTF. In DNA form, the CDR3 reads TGTGCCAGCAGCGAGAGCGGGGCTAGATATGGCTACACCTTC.

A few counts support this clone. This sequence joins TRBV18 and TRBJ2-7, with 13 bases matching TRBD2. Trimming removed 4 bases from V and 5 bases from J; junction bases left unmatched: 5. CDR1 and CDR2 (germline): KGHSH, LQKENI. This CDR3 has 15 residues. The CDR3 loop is CASSQGLAGNDEQYF. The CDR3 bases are TGTGCCAGCTCACAGGGACTAGCGGGAAACGACGAGCAGTACTTC. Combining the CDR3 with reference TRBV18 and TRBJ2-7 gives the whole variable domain NAGVMQNPRHLVRRRGQEARLRCSPMKGHSHVYWYRQLPEEGLKFMVYLQKENIIDESGMPKERFSAEFPKEGPSILRIQQVVRGDSAAYFCASSQGLAGNDEQYFGPGTRLTVT.

The CDR3 loop is CASSPSTGQAGGYTF. CDR3 DNA sequence: TGTGCCAGCTCACCCTCGACAGGACAAGCTGGGGGCTACACCTTC. This rearrangement joins TRBV18 to TRBJ1-2; D may be TRBD1 (6 bases). The CDR3 is made up of 15 amino acids. Germline V gives CDR1 KGHSH, CDR2 LQKENI. V lost 3 bases to trimming and J lost 8 bases, with 19 bases between them.

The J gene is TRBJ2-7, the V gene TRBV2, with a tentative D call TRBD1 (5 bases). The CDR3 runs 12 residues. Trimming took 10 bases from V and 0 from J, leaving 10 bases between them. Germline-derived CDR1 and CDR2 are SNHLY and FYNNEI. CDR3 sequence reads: CATTQASYEQYF. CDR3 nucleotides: TGTGCCACCACACAGGCCTCCTACGAGCAGTACTTC.

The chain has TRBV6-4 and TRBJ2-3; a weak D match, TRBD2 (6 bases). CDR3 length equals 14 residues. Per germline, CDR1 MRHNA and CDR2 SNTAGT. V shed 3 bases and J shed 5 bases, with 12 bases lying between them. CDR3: CASSDAGSGDTQYF. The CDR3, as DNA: TGTGCCAGCAGTGATGCGGGATCAGGAGATACGCAGTATTTT.

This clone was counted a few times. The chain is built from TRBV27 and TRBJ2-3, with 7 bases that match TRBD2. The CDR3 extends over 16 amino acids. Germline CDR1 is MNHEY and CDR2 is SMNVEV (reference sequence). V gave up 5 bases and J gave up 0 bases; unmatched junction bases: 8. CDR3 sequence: CASSPSTSVSTDTQYF. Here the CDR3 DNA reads TGTGCCAGCAGTCCTTCCACTAGCGTGAGCACAGATACGCAGTATTTT.

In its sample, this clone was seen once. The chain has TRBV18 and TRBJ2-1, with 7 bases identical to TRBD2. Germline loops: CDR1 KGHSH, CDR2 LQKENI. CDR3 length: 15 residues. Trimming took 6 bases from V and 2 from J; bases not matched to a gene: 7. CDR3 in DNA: TGTGCCAGCTCTCCTTGGGGGGGGACCTACAATGAGCAGTTCTTC. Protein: CASSPWGGTYNEQFF.

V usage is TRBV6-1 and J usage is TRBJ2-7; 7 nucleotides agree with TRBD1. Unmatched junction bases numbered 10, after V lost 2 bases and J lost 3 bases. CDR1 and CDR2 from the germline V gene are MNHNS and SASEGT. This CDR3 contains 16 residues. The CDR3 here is CASSESRGQVVYEQYF. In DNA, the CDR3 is TGTGCCAGCAGTGAATCGAGGGGGCAAGTGGTCTACGAGCAGTACTTC.